Described below is a single T cell receptor beta chain sequence and its context. Its matching antigen is unknown. Germline is not matched at one junction end, which may reflect a read error. Germline CDR1 and CDR2: MNHEY and SMNVEV (reference sequence). The CDR3 has 14 amino acids. This specimen belongs to a study of shared clonotypes between healthy human individuals. Whole-study findings and limits: Incompleteness in sorted-subset sequencing, despite large depth, was shown by rarefaction.

Some clones are missing from TCRdb's copy, which holds only in-frame ones; the method was immunoSEQ multiplex PCR. The table has some 500,000 clones, around 95% seen once. The split of CD4+ cells yielded CD45RA+ naive and CD45RA-negative memory subsets. The sequencing sample was made of naive CD4+ T cells sorted from blood. Subset here: CD45RA+ positively selected. The clonotype was recovered from a woman younger than 45 in good health. This chain joins TRBV27 and TRBJ1-2; a weak D match, TRBD1 (5 bases). CDR3 nucleotide sequence: TGTGCCAGCAGCCCCGGGACGGAACCGTATGACTACACCTTC. Amino acid sequence: CASSPGTEPYDYTF.